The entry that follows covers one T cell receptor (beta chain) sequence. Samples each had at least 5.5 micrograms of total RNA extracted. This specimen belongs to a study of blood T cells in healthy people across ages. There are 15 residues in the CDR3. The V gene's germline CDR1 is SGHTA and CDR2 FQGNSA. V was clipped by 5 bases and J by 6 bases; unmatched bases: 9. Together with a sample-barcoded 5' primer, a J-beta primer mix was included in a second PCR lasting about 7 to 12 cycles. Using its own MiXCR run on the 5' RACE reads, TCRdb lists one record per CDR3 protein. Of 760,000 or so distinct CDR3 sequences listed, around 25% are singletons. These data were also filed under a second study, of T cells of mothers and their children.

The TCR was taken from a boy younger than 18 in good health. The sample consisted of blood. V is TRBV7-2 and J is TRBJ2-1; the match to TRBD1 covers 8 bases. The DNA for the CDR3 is TGTGCCAGCAGCCCCTACCAAGACAGGGGCAATGAGCAGTTCTTC. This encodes CASSPYQDRGNEQFF.